This T cell receptor (beta chain) is drawn from a study of human T cells and chemical hapten exposure. Between the trimmed V and J ends, which lost 1 base and 1 base, there was a span of 3 bases. Germline V gene data show CDR1 as SGHDT and CDR2 as YYEEEE. This CDR3 has 14 residues. TCRdb used MiXCR to reprocess the RACE reads, holding one entry per CDR3 protein. Of fewer than 150,000 distinct CDR3 sequences in the sample, approximately 10% were seen once. Time point indicated: patch test 2, 6 weeks after DPC sensitization. The treatment: therapeutic diphenylcyclopropenone sensitization with weekly scalp DPC.

The starting material was whole blood, obtained in connection with sensitization to the hapten diphenylcyclopropenone (DPC). The V gene is TRBV5-6, the J gene TRBJ2-6, with D unresolved. This TCR was recovered from a woman in her forties or fifties with alopecia areata. Some clones in this sample may be carry-over from other donors' samples. CDR3 in amino acids: CASSLRSGANVLTF. The CDR3 DNA sequence: TGTGCCAGCAGCTTGCGGTCTGGGGCCAACGTCCTGACTTTC.